This TCR beta chain was sequenced for a study of shared T cell receptors in the human thymus. V dropped 1 base and J dropped 0; count of bases not matched to a gene: 11. Germline V lookup: CDR1 SGHKS, CDR2 YYEKEE (reference sequence). CDR3 length: 19 amino acids. TCRdb keeps only in-frame clones here, not all; method: immunoSEQ multiplex PCR. This table has around 340,000 clones, over 90% appearing once. The V gene is TRBV5-5, the J gene TRBJ1-3; TRBD1 matches at 9 bases. Sequencing was performed on thymocytes. The TCR was taken from a human donor. The CDR3 DNA is TGTGCCAGCAGCTTGAAAAGGACAGGGGCGAAAAGCTCTGGAAACACCATATATTTT. Its translation: CASSLKRTGAKSSGNTIYF.